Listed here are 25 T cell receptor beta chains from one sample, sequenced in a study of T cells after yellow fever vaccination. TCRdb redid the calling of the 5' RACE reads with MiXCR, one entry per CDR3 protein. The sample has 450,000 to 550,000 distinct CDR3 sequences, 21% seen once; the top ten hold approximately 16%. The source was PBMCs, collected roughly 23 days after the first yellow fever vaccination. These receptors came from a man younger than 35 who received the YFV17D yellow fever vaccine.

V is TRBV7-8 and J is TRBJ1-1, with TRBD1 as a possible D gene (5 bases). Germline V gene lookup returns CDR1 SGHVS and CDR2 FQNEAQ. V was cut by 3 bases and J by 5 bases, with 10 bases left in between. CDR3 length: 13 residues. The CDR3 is CASSFGALTEAFF. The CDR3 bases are TGTGCCAGCAGCTTTGGGGCTTTGACTGAAGCTTTCTTT. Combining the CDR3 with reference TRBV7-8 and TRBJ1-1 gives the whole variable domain GAGVSQSPRYKVAKRGQDVALRCDPISGHVSLFWYQQALGQGPEFLTYFQNEAQLDKSGLPSDRFFAERPEGSVSTLKIQRTQQEDSAVYLCASSFGALTEAFFGQGTRLTVV.

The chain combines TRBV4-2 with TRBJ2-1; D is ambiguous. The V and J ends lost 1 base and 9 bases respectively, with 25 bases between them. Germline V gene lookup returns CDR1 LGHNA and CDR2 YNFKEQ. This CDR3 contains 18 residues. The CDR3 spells CASSQVNGLENFHPEQFF. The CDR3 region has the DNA TGTGCCAGCAGCCAAGTAAACGGGCTTGAAAACTTTCACCCTGAGCAGTTCTTC.

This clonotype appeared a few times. CDR3 DNA sequence: TGCAGTGCTAGAGATCGTCGGGGTAGCACTGAAGCTTTCTTT. It translates to CSARDRRGSTEAFF. The chain joins TRBV20-1 to TRBJ1-1; the D is unclear. This CDR3 is 14 amino acids long. V was shortened by 0 bases and J by 4 bases, with 12 bases between the two germline ends. The germline V gene has CDR1 DFQATT and CDR2 SNEGSKA (reference sequence).

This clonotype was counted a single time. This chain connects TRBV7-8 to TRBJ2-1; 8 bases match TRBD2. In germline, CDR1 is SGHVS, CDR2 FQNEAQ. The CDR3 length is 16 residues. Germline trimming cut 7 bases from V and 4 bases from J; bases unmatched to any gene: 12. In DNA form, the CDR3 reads TGTGCCAGCACGAAAGGGGGGCGGGGGGCGTACAATGAGCAGTTCTTC. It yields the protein CASTKGGRGAYNEQFF.

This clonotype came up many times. The CDR3 DNA reads TGTGCCAGCTCACCGGACAATAATTCACCCCTCCACTTT. Protein product: CASSPDNNSPLHF. The chain has TRBV18 and TRBJ1-6; tentative D call: TRBD1 (5 bases). This CDR3 has 13 residues. Trimming stripped 3 bases from V and 5 bases from J, with 5 bases between. Per the germline V gene, CDR1 is KGHSH and CDR2 is LQKENI.

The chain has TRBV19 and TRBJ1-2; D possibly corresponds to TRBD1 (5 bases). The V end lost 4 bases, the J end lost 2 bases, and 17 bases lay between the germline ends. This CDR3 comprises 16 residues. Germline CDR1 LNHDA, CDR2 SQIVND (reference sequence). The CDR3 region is CASSTPGQGSNYGYTF. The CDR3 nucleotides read TGTGCCAGTAGTACCCCCGGGCAGGGATCGAACTATGGCTACACCTTC.

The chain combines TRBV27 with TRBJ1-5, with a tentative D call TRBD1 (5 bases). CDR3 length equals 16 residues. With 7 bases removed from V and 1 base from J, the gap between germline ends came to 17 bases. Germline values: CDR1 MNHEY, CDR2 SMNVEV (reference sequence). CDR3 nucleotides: TGTGCCAGCAAAGGGGAAGGTCCTGGGAGCAATCAGCCCCAGCATTTT. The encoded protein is CASKGEGPGSNQPQHF.

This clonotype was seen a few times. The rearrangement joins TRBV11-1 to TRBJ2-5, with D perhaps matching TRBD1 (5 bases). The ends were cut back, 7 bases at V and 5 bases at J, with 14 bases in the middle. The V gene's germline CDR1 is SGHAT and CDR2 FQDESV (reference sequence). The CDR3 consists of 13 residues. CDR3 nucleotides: TGTGCCAGCACGCAGGGTGCAATCGAGACCCAGTACTTC. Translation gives CASTQGAIETQYF. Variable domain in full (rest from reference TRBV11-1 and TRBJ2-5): EAEVAQSPRYKITEKSQAVAFWCDPISGHATLYWYRQILGQGPELLVQFQDESVVDDSQLPKDRFSAERLKGVDSTLKIQPAELGDSAMYLCASTQGAIETQYFGPGTRLLVL.

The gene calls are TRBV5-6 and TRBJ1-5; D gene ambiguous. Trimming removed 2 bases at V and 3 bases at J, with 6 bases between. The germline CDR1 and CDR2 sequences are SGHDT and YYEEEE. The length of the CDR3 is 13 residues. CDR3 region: CASSFTPNQPQHF. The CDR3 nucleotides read TGTGCCAGCAGCTTCACTCCCAATCAGCCCCAGCATTTT.

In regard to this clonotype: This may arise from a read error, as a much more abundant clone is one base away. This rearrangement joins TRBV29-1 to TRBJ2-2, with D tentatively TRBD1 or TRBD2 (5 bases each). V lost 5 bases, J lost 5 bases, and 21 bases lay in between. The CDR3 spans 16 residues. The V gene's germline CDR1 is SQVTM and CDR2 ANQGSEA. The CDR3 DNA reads TGCAGCGTTACCGAACGCACAGGAGGTCCTACCGGGGAGCTGTTTTTT. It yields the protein CSVTERTGGPTGELFF.

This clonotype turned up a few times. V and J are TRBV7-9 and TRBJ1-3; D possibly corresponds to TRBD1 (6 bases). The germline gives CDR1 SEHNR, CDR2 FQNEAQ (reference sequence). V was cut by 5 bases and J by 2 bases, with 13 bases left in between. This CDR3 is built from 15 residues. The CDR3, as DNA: TGTGCCAGCAGCGCAGGACAGACCACTGGAAACACCATATATTTT. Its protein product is CASSAGQTTGNTIYF.

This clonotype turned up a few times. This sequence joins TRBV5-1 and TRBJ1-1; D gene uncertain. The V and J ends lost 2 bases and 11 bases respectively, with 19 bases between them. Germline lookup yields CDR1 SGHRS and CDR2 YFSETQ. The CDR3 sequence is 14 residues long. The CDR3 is CASSFVFGEMTAFF. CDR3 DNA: TGCGCCAGCAGCTTTGTATTCGGGGAGATGACGGCTTTCTTT.

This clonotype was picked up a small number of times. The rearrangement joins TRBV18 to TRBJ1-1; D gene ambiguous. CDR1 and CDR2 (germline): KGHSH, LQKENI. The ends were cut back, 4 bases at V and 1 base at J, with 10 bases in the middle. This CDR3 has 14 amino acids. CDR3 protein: CASSLIEGNTEAFF. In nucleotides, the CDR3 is TGTGCCAGCTCACTAATTGAAGGGAACACTGAAGCTTTCTTT. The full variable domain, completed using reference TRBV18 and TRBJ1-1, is NAGVMQNPRHLVRRRGQEARLRCSPMKGHSHVYWYRQLPEEGLKFMVYLQKENIIDESGMPKERFSAEFPKEGPSILRIQQVVRGDSAAYFCASSLIEGNTEAFFGQGTRLTVV.

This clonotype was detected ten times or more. CDR3 coding DNA: TGCGCCAGCAGCGGGACTAGCGCGTACACAGATACGCAGTATTTT. Encoded protein: CASSGTSAYTDTQYF. The genes are TRBV5-1 and TRBJ2-3; 10 nucleotides align to TRBD2. The V gene's germline CDR1 is SGHRS and CDR2 YFSETQ. J gave up 2 bases and V 4 bases, and 4 bases lay outside the gene matches. This CDR3 region has 15 residues.

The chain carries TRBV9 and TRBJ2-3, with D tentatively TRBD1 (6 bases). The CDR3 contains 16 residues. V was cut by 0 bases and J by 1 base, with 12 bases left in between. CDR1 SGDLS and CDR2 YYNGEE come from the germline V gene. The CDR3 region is CASSVATDRRTDTQYF. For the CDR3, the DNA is TGTGCCAGCAGCGTAGCAACGGACAGACGCACAGATACGCAGTATTTT.

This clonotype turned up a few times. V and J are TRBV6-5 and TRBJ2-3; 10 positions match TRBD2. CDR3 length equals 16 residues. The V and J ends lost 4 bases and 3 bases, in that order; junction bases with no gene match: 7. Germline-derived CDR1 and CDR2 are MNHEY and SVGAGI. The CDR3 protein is CASSSIRTSGTDTQYF. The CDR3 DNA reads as TGTGCCAGCAGTTCCATTAGGACTAGCGGTACAGATACGCAGTATTTT.

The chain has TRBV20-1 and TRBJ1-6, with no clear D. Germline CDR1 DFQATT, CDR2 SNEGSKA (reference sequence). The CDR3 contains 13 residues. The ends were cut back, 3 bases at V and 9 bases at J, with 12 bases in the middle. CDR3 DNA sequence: TGCAGTGCTAGCCCGGGGATCCCTTCACCCCTCCACTTT. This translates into CSASPGIPSPLHF.

The CDR3 DNA reads TGTGCCAGCAGTTACGGGACGACTGAAGCTTTCTTT. Its protein product is CASSYGTTEAFF. V gene TRBV6-5 combines with J gene TRBJ1-1, with D possibly TRBD1 on 5 matching bases. The CDR3 contains 12 residues. CDR1 is MNHEY and CDR2 is SVGAGI in the germline V gene. Trimming took 2 bases from V and 5 from J, leaving 6 bases between them.

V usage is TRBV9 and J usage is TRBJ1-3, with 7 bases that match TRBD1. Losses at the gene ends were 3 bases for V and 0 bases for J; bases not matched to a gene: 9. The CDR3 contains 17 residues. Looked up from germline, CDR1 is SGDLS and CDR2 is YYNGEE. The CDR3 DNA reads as TGTGCCAGCAGCGGCAAATCCGGGACAGCCTCTGGAAACACCATATATTTT. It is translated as CASSGKSGTASGNTIYF.

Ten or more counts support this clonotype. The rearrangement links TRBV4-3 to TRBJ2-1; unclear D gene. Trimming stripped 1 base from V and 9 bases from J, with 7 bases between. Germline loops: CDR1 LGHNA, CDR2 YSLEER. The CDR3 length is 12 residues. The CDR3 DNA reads TGCGCCAGCAGCCAAGGCCCTGGTGAGCAGTTCTTC. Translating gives CASSQGPGEQFF.

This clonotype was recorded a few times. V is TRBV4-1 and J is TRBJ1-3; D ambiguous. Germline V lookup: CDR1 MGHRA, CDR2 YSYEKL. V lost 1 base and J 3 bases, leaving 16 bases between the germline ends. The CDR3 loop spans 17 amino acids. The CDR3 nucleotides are TGCGCCAGCAGCCAAGGTACATTAGGGCAGTTTGGAAACACCATATATTTT. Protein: CASSQGTLGQFGNTIYF.

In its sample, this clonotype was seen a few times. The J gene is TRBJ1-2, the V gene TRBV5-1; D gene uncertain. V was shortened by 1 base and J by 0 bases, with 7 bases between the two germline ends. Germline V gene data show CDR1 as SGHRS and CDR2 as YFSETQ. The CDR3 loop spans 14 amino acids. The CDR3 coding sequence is TGCGCCAGCAGCTTGTCAGAAACTAACTATGGCTACACCTTC. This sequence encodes CASSLSETNYGYTF.

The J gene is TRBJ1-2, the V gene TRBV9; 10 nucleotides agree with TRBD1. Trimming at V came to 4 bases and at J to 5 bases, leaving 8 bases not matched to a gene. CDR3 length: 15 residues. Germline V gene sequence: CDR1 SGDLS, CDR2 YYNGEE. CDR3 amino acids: CASSSLGQGGYGYTF. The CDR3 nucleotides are TGTGCCAGCAGCTCTCTCGGACAGGGGGGTTATGGCTACACCTTC.

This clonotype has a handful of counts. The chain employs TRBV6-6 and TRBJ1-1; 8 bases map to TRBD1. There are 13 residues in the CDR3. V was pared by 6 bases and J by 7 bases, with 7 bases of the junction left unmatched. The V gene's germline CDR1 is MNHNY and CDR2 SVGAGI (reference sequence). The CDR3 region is CASSSQGAGEAFF. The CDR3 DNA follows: TGTGCCAGCAGCTCCCAGGGGGCCGGTGAAGCTTTCTTT.

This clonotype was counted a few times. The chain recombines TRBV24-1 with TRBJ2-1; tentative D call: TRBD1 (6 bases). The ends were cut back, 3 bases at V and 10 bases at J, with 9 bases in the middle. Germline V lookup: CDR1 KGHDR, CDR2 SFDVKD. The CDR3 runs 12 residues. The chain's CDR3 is CATSDPGTEQFF. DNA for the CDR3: TGTGCCACCAGTGATCCCGGGACAGAGCAGTTCTTC.